One TCR beta chain is described in this entry. Its antigen remains unknown. The trim removed 6 bases at V and 3 bases at J, leaving 10 bases unmatched. This CDR3 has 15 amino acids. Germline lookup yields CDR1 WNHNN and CDR2 SYGVQD (reference sequence). This record belongs to a study of shared clonotypes between healthy human individuals. The method was immunoSEQ multiplex PCR; TCRdb's version includes in-frame clones alone and lacks a portion of them. In the table there are about 2.1 million clones, 93% of which are singletons. The naive CD8 population came from CD45RO-negative cells selected for CCR7, without terminally differentiated effector memory CD45RA+ cells. All donors were Caucasian adults living in Nashville, Tennessee. General study findings and limits: What limited the represented genetic and exposure-history diversity was the small number of donors. Four donors shared approximately 5% of their naive CD4 clonotypes. Sequencing of the sorted subsets was shown by rarefaction to be incomplete despite large depth.

The receptor comes from a young man in good health. Some clones in this sample may be carry-over from other donors' samples. Sequencing input: naive CD8+ T cells from PBMCs. The chain joins TRBV10-1 to TRBJ1-2; 7 nucleotides agree with TRBD1. CDR3 protein: CASRGTETKDYGYTF. In nucleotides, the CDR3 is TGCGCCAGCAGGGGGACAGAGACAAAGGACTATGGCTACACCTTC.